This T cell receptor beta chain was retrieved from a study of cytomegalovirus exposure and HLA in healthy donors. Study-wide points: V- and J-gene trimming in TCR beta was tied to a missense DCLRE1C variant by an analysis performed later. Earlier analysis yielded a pattern in which most TCR beta V segments were productive about 90% or about 30% of the time.

V was pared by 6 bases and J by 3 bases, with 6 bases of the junction left unmatched. Per the germline V gene, CDR1 is MNHNS and CDR2 is SASEGT. CDR3 size: 14 residues. About this clone itself: Its antigen is currently unknown.

Both 60 Vbeta primers and 13 Jbeta primers went into the PCR. Sequencing was performed with immunoSEQ multiplex PCR; in TCRdb, only in-frame clones are kept and a portion is missing. This table has around 230,000 clones, more than 75% appearing once. V usage is TRBV6-1 and J usage is TRBJ2-7; 9 nucleotides agree with TRBD1. The sequenced sample was PBMCs. This TCR derives from a girl aged 2 to 10 in good health and CMV-seronegative. The CDR3 loop reads CASRPGQGLYEQYF. CDR3 sequence (DNA): TGTGCCAGCAGGCCGGGACAGGGTCTCTACGAGCAGTACTTC.